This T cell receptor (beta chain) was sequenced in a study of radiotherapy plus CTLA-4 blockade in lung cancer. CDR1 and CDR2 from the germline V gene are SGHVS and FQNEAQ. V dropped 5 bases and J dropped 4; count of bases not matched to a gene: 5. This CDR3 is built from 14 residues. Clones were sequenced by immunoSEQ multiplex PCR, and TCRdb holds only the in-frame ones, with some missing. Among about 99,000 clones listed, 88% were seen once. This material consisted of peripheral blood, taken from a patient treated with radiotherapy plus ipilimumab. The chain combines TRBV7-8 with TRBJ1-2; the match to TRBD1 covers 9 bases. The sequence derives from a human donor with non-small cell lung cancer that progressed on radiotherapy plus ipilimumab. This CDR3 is CASSTRTGAYGYTF. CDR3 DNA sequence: TGTGCCAGCAGCACCCGGACAGGGGCCTATGGCTACACCTTC.